This paragraph covers one TCR beta chain sequence. TCRdb reprocessed the 5' RACE reads and reports one entry per CDR3 protein, with no DNA. The sample includes 550,000 or so distinct CDR3 sequences. This specimen belongs to a study of T cells expressing NK-cell markers. Study summary: Researchers got TCR beta repertoires out of sorted CD3+CD56+NKG2C+, CD3+CD56+NKG2C- and CD3+CD56-NKG2C+ T cells.

CDR3 length: 15 amino acids. Germline V lookup: CDR1 DFQATT, CDR2 SNEGSKA (reference sequence). This TCR came from a man younger than 35 in good health. The material sequenced was blood T cells: a sorted CD56 or NKG2C T cell subset, CD4+ or CD8+ T cells, or bulk PBMC T cells (not recorded which). The J gene is TRBJ2-1, the V gene TRBV20-1; the D call of TRBD2 rests on TCRdb alone, since no DNA is present to check it. CDR3 sequence reads: CSAPSTSGTYNEQFF.